These T cell receptor beta chains were read from a single sample in a study of T cell responses to AZD1222 COVID-19 vaccine. Measured with immunoSEQ multiplex PCR; TCRdb has only the in-frame clones, and not every one. The repertoire consists of fewer than 140,000 clones, with roughly 87% occurring once and the leading ten covering 8%. The source material was peripheral blood, sampled 28 days after the second AZD1222 dose. These receptors were taken from an adult who received the AZD1222 COVID-19 vaccine. Each CDR3 is given with its conserved first and last residue. Each record gives: J gene, D gene, clone size, V gene, CDR3 protein, CDR3 DNA. A D gene is named only where the DNA matches it firmly. The size entry is marked missing in some rows and otherwise reads once, few, many or a size class.

>TRBJ2-1|TRBD2|NA|TRBV10-3
CAISESPSGENNEQFF
TGTGCCATCAGTGAGTCACCTAGCGGGGAAAACAATGAGCAGTTCTTC
>TRBJ2-7|TRBD1|NA|TRBV28
CASSSDITGTGASEQYF
TGTGCCAGCAGTTCAGATATAACCGGGACAGGGGCTAGCGAGCAGTACTTC
>TRBJ1-1|NA|NA|TRBV11-3
CASSLMGPNTEAFF
TGTGCCAGCAGCTTAATGGGCCCGAACACTGAAGCTTTCTTT
>TRBJ1-3|NA|NA|TRBV7-2
CASSLDGATNTIYF
TGTGCCAGCAGCTTAGATGGGGCAACAAACACCATATATTTT
>TRBJ1-1|NA|NA|TRBV11-3
CASSLTGRTEAFF
TGTGCCAGCAGCTTAACAGGGCGGACTGAAGCTTTCTTT
>TRBJ1-6|NA|NA|TRBV18
CASSQGSSYNSPLHF
TGTGCCAGCTCACAGGGTAGCTCCTATAATTCACCCCTCCACTTT
>TRBJ2-1|TRBD1|NA|TRBV4-3
CASSQDWMGQGILTYNEQFF
TGCGCCAGCAGCCAAGATTGGATGGGACAGGGAATTCTCACCTACAATGAGCAGTTCTTC
>TRBJ2-3|NA|NA|TRBV18
CASSIHSHGTDTQYF
TGTGCCAGCTCCATACACAGTCATGGCACAGATACGCAGTATTTT
>TRBJ1-1|NA|NA|TRBV25-1
CASSGWDYRVNTEAFF
TGTGCCAGCAGTGGATGGGATTACAGGGTGAACACTGAAGCTTTCTTT
>TRBJ2-7|NA|once|TRBV3-1/TRBV3-2
CASSFLGSYEQYF
TGTGCCAGCAGCTTCCTCGGCTCCTACGAGCAGTACTTC
>TRBJ1-2|TRBD1|NA|TRBV7-2
CASSPWDRVAAYGYTF
TGTGCCAGCAGCCCATGGGACAGGGTGGCCGCATATGGCTACACCTTC
>TRBJ1-1|NA|once|TRBV14
CASSQDRGLNTEAFF
TGTGCCAGCAGCCAAGACAGGGGTCTGAACACTGAAGCTTTCTTT
>TRBJ1-1|NA|NA|TRBV4-1
CASGLYFGEKAFF
TGCGCCAGCGGTCTTTATTTTGGGGAGAAAGCTTTCTTT
>TRBJ2-1|TRBD2|once|TRBV6-6
CASSTLAGGTNEQFF
TGTGCCAGCAGTACTCTAGCGGGGGGTACCAATGAGCAGTTCTTC
>TRBJ2-1|NA|NA|TRBV29-1
CSAESRGFYNEQFF
TGCAGCGCCGAAAGTCGGGGCTTCTACAATGAGCAGTTCTTC
>TRBJ1-1|TRBD1|NA|TRBV19
CASSPVGQGALVNTEAFF
TGTGCCAGTTCTCCAGTGGGGCAGGGGGCTTTGGTGAACACTGAAGCTTTCTTT
>TRBJ2-3|TRBD2|few|TRBV15
CATSRDTTSGGAEDTQYF
TGTGCCACCAGCAGAGATACAACTAGCGGGGGGGCCGAAGATACGCAGTATTTT
>TRBJ1-2|NA|NA|TRBV6-2/TRBV6-3
CASSYSGDTLGDGYTF
TGTGCCAGCAGTTACTCGGGGGACACCCTGGGGGATGGCTACACCTTC
>TRBJ1-5|NA|NA|TRBV12-3/TRBV12-4
CASTRRGDQPQHF
TGTGCCAGCACCCGGAGGGGAGATCAGCCCCAGCATTTT